The present TCR beta chain was sequenced within a study of shared clonotypes between healthy human individuals. Overall study context: Participating donors consisted of a couple of women and a few men aged 18 to 49.

The study drew all its donors from Caucasian adults living in Nashville, Tennessee. Unsorted PBMC DNA underwent sequencing on ten immunoSEQ deep assay plates. Only in-frame clones appear in the TCRdb table, and some are missing; sequencing was by immunoSEQ multiplex PCR. The sample records a few hundred thousand clones, roughly four fifths being singletons. Material: PBMCs. The origin of this receptor is a woman aged 35 to 49 in good health. Some clones in this sample may be carry-over from other donors' samples.

Here the CDR3 reads CASSLGNSIGYEQYF. The CDR3 coding sequence is TGTGCCAGCAGCTTAGGGAACTCAATAGGATACGAGCAGTACTTC. The V gene is TRBV7-8, the J gene TRBJ2-7; D gene unclear. Germline values: CDR1 SGHVS, CDR2 FQNEAQ. This CDR3 is 15 amino acids long. V lost 1 base and J lost 4, with 14 bases in between.